The 11 T cell receptor beta chains given below trace back to one sample, sequenced in a study of T cell repertoires in cytomegalovirus infection (dated by TCRdb to about 2019). Sequencing instrument: Illumina HiSeq 1500. TCRdb applied fastp at Q25 and MiXCR to the public reads, then kept only in-frame beta chains. CDR3 protein duplicates are merged, each entry listing the most common genes and DNA. The sample includes almost 550,000 distinct CDR3 sequences, with about 17% observed a single time. The ten largest clones represent around 25% of the sample. The sequencing input was CD8+ T cells from PBMCs. The receptors were sampled from a human donor in good health (CMV status not recorded). Some clones in this sample may be carry-over from other donors' samples.

There are a few counts of this clonotype. The chain carries TRBV5-1 and TRBJ2-7; the D gene could be TRBD1 or TRBD2 (5 bases each). V dropped 0 bases and J dropped 4 bases, with 14 bases sitting between them. Germline V CDR1 and CDR2: SGHRS, YFSETQ. CDR3 size: 15 residues. CDR3 loop: CASSLGRDGFYEQYF. The CDR3 nucleotides read TGCGCCAGCAGCTTGGGACGGGACGGCTTTTACGAGCAGTACTTC.

The chain combines TRBV4-1 with TRBJ1-4; D perhaps matches TRBD1 (6 bases). V was cut by 6 bases and J by 7 bases, with 24 bases left in between. The CDR3 spans 17 residues. Germline V gene sequence: CDR1 MGHRA, CDR2 YSYEKL. The CDR3 loop is CASRSGTPQTETEKLFF. In DNA, the CDR3 is TGCGCCAGCAGGTCCGGGACACCTCAGACCGAGACTGAAAAACTGTTTTTT.

This clonotype was counted many times. The genes are TRBV7-9 and TRBJ2-2; 9 nucleotides align to TRBD1. This CDR3 region has 17 residues. Germline CDR1 SEHNR, CDR2 FQNEAQ (reference sequence). The V and J ends lost 5 bases and 5 bases, in that order; junction bases with no gene match: 12. DNA of the CDR3: TGTGCCAGCAGCATAACAGGGGGCCACCTTAGGACCGGGGAGCTGTTTTTT. Translating it yields CASSITGGHLRTGELFF. Using reference TRBV7-9 and TRBJ2-2 for the parts outside the CDR3, the full variable domain is DTGVSQNPRHKITKRGQNVTFRCDPISEHNRLYWYRQTLGQGPEFLTYFQNEAQLEKSRLLSDRFSAERPKGSFSTLEIQRTEQGDSAMYLCASSITGGHLRTGELFFGEGSRLTVL.

V gene TRBV7-9 combines with J gene TRBJ1-5, with D uncertain. Germline-derived CDR1 and CDR2 are SEHNR and FQNEAQ (reference sequence). V was cut by 0 bases and J by 5 bases, with 11 bases left in between. This CDR3 contains 15 residues. The CDR3 bases are TGTGCCAGCAGCTTAGCAAGGGAGGCCGATCAGCCCCAGCATTTT. Amino acids: CASSLAREADQPQHF.

The J gene is TRBJ1-2, the V gene TRBV7-9, with D unresolved. The CDR3 covers 15 residues. Looked up from germline, CDR1 is SEHNR and CDR2 is FQNEAQ (reference sequence). Between the trimmed V and J ends, which lost 3 bases and 8 bases, there was a span of 19 bases. CDR3 loop: CASSFPIDTLSGYTF. The CDR3 DNA follows: TGTGCCAGCAGCTTCCCCATAGACACTTTAAGCGGCTACACCTTC.

The chain employs TRBV5-5 and TRBJ2-3, with D possibly TRBD2 on 6 matching bases. Germline V lookup: CDR1 SGHKS, CDR2 YYEKEE (reference sequence). The CDR3 runs 14 residues. Trimming stripped 4 bases from V and 2 bases from J, with 11 bases between. CDR3 loop: CASSGGYHTDTQYF. CDR3 DNA sequence: TGTGCCAGCAGCGGGGGGTACCACACAGATACGCAGTATTTT. The full variable domain, its missing parts supplied by reference TRBV5-5 and TRBJ2-3, is DAGVTQSPTHLIKTRGQQVTLRCSPISGHKSVSWYQQVLGQGPQFIFQYYEKEERGRGNFPDRFSARQFPNYSSELNVNALLLGDSALYLCASSGGYHTDTQYFGPGTRLTVL.

The chain recombines TRBV13 with TRBJ2-7; the match to TRBD2 covers 13 bases. The CDR3 runs 16 residues. V lost 4 bases to trimming and J lost 3 bases; unmatched junction nucleotides: 6. The germline V gene has CDR1 PRHDT and CDR2 FYEKMQ (reference sequence). For the CDR3, the DNA is TGTGCCAGCAGCTCAGGACTAGCGGGAGTATACTACGAGCAGTACTTC. It is translated as CASSSGLAGVYYEQYF.

This clonotype showed up many times. This sequence joins TRBV29-1 and TRBJ2-1, with 10 bases aligning to TRBD2. V gave up 1 base and J gave up 0 bases; unmatched junction bases: 6. The CDR3 has 17 residues. Per the germline V gene, CDR1 is SQVTM and CDR2 is ANQGSEA. For the CDR3, the DNA is TGCAGCGTTGAAGGGACTAGCGGAGCCCTCTCCTACAATGAGCAGTTCTTC. Amino acids: CSVEGTSGALSYNEQFF.

There are many counts of this clonotype. The J gene is TRBJ2-2, the V gene TRBV7-3; 7 bases agree with TRBD2. Germline CDR1 SGHTA, CDR2 FQGTGA. This CDR3 spans 14 amino acids. V shed 8 bases, J shed 2 bases, and the junction held 5 bases outside the gene matches. As DNA, the CDR3 is TGTGCCAGCGGGACGGGGGGAAACACCGGGGAGCTGTTTTTT. This translates into CASGTGGNTGELFF.

The table lists this clonotype with many counts. The chain joins TRBV28 to TRBJ2-5, with no clear D. V gave up 1 base and J gave up 6 bases, with 12 bases separating them. The CDR3 has 14 residues. Germline CDR1 and CDR2: MDHEN and SYDVKM. The CDR3 DNA follows: TGTGCCAGCAGTTTATACGCCGGGCCCAAGACCCAGTACTTC. This translates into CASSLYAGPKTQYF. The whole variable domain, filled in from reference TRBV28 and TRBJ2-5, reads DVKVTQSSRYLVKRTGEKVFLECVQDMDHENMFWYRQDPGLGLRLIYFSYDVKMKEKGDIPEGYSVSREKKERFSLILESASTNQTSMYLCASSLYAGPKTQYFGPGTRLLVL.

Only a few counts were recorded for this clonotype. The CDR3 is CASSQGRRVAYEQYF. DNA of the CDR3: TGTGCCAGCAGCCAGGGACGGAGGGTGGCCTACGAGCAGTACTTC. The V gene is TRBV4-2, the J gene TRBJ2-7; maybe TRBD2 (6 bases). The germline V gene has CDR1 LGHNA and CDR2 YNFKEQ. The V and J ends lost 3 bases and 2 bases respectively, with 14 bases between them. This CDR3 region has 15 residues.